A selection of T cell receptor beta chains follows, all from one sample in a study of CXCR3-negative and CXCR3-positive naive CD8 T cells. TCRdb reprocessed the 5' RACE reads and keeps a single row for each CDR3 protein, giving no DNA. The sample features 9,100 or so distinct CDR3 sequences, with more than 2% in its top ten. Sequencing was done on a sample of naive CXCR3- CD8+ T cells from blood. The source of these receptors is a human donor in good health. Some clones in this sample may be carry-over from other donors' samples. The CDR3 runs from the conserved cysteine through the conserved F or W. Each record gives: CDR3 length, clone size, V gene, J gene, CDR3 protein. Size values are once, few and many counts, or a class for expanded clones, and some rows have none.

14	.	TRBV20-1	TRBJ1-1	CSATGQIPLSEAFF
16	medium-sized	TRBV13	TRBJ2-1	CASSPGPSGRYNEQFF
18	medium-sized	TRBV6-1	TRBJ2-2	CASSEDPQDEANTGELFF
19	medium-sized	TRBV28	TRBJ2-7	CASSFVLAGGPGRPYEQYF
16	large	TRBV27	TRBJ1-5	CASSTTTGYGNQPQHF
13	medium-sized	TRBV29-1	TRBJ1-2	CSVEGASDYGYTF
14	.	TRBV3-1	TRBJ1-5	CASSQDNSNQPQHF
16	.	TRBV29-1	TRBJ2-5	CSVEDGNRARDETQYF
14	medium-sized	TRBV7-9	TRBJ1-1	CASSLDRGPTEAFF
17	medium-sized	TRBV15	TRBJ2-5	CATSRDTPGLAGDPQYF
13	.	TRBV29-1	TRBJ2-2	CSVVAGSTGELFF
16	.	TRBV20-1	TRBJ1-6	CSARELRTWGNSPLHF
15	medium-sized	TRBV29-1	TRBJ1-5	CSVTLSTGSNQPQHF
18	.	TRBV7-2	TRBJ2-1	CASSQDRTSGRGYNEQFF
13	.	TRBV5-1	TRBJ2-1	CASSFLRTNEQFF
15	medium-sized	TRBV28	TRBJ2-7	CASSLLGEGSYEQYF
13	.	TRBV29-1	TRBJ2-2	CSGQGANTGELFF
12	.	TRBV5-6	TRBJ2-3	CASSYTADTQYF
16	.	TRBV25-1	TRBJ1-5	CASSGPTGVGNQPQHF
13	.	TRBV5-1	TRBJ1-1	CASRQTMNTEAFF
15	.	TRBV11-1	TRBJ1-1	CASSLAVGGRTEAFF
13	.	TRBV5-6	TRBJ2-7	CASSSGQIYEQYF
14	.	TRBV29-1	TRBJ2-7	CSVEGEGGSYEQYF
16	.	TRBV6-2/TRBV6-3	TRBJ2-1	CASSPPGLAVYNEQFF
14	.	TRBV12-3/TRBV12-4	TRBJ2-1	CASSLAWRINEQFF
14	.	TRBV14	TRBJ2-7	CASSQWGQSYEQYF
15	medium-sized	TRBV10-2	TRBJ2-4	CASSESPLAKNIQYF
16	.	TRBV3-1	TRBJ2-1	CASSQELTSGYNEQFF
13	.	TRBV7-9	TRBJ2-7	CASGLQGTYEQYF
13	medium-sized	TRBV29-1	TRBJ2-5	CSVLPGQGVTQYF
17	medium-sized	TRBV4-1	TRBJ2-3	CASSQDPGLAHADTQYF
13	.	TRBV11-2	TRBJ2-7	CASSLGQSYEQYF
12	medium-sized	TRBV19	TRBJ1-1	CASSPDRLEAFF
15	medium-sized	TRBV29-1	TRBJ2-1	CSVEVETGVYNEQFF
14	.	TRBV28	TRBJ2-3	CASSWARSTDTQYF
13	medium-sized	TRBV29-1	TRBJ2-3	CSVVARGRDTQYF
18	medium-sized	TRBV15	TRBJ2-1	CATSRGSVGTGWYNEQFF
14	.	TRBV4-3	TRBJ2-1	CASSQDGVGPEQFF
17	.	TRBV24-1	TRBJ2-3	CATSDSWALGTSDTQYF
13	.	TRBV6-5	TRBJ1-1	CASSYSEWGEAFF
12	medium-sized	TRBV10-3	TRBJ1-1	CAVGGVNTEAFF
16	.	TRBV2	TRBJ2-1	CASSLTGGRVYNEQFF
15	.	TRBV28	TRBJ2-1	CASSDRAASYNEQFF
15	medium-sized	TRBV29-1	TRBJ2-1	CSVRGPQGPHNEQFF
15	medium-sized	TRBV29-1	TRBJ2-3	CSVEVKADSTDTQYF
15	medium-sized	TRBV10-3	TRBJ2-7	CAISGSSGRSYEQYF
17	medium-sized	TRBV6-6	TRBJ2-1	CASSYAWDISSYNEQFF
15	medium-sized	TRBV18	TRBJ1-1	CASSPPHSLNTEAFF
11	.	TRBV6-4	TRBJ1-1	CASTRNTEAFF
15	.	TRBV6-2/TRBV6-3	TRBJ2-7	CASSYSSLAMYEQYF
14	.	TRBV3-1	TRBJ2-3	CASSPGPTTDTQYF
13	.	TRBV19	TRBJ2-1	CASSPYSYNEQFF
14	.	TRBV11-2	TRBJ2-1	CASSSDASAWEQFF
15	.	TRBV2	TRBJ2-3	CASSTSDRDTDTQYF
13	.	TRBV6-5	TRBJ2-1	CASSYGQTSEQFF
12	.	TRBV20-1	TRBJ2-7	CSAGTGSHEQYF
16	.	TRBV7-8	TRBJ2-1	CASSRALGLAGYEQFF
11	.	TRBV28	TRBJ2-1	CASTVRNEQFF
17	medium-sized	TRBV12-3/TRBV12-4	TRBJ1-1	CASSSYPRQGINTEAFF